The 5 T cell receptor beta chains given below trace back to one sample, sequenced in a study of T cells in women clearing cervical HPV infection. Libraries were prepared by immunoSEQ multiplex PCR; TCRdb keeps only in-frame clonotypes and omits some of them. The sample data list more than 20,000 clones. Specimen: blood buffy coat. These receptors all come from a woman between 18 and 70 years old with a cervical HPV16 infection that either progressed to CIN3+ or cleared (not recorded which).

CDR3 in amino acids: CASSSYREANEKLFF. CDR3 DNA, as far as it was read: TGTGCCAGCAGTTCCTACAGGGAGGCTAATGAAAAG. J is TRBJ2-2 and V is TRBV7-2, with D possibly being TRBD1 or TRBD2 (6 bases each). The CDR3 extends 3 residues past the end of the read, so its final part is completed from the germline J gene. Germline loops: CDR1 SGHTA, CDR2 FQGNSA. The CDR3 consists of 15 residues.

With regard to this clone: The CDR3 goes on 3 residues after the read ends, and that part is filled in from the germline J gene. Other DNA sequences from this sample encode an identical CDR3 as well. The chain is built from TRBV2 and TRBJ1-5; D uncertain. The V end was cut by 3 bases, the J end by 0 bases, with 3 bases between. Germline loops: CDR1 SNHLY, CDR2 FYNNEI. This CDR3 region has 13 residues. This chain's CDR3 is CASSDGSNQPQHF. Incomplete CDR3 DNA: TGTGCCAGCAGTGACGGTAGCAATCAGCCC.

To note about this clone: From the germline J gene comes the end of the CDR3, since the read stops 3 residues before it. The J gene is TRBJ1-6, the V gene TRBV27; a weak D match, TRBD1 (5 bases). Germline V CDR1 and CDR2: MNHEY, SMNVEV (reference sequence). Deletions cut 6 bases from V and 5 bases from J, with 14 bases between. There are 15 residues in the CDR3. The CDR3 is CASRGGTGNNSPLHF. CDR3 DNA (partial): TGTGCCAGCAGGGGGGGGACGGGGAATAATTCACCC.

In regard to this clone: The read ends 3 residues shy of where the CDR3 ends; the end is completed using the germline J gene. The chain recombines TRBV30 with TRBJ2-5, with TRBD1 as a possible D gene (5 bases). V lost 2 bases, J lost 5 bases, and 12 bases lay in between. Germline V gene data show CDR1 as GTSNPN and CDR2 as SVGIG (reference sequence). The CDR3 loop spans 13 amino acids. The CDR3 loop is CAWSFRGSETQYF. The CDR3 bases that were read are TGTGCCTGGAGTTTTAGGGGCAGCGAGACC.

Worth noting for this clone: The read terminates 3 residues ahead of where the CDR3 ends, so the germline J gene completes it. The rearrangement links TRBV6-1 to TRBJ1-1; D gene unclear. The CDR3 is 17 amino acids. Germline CDR1 is MNHNS and CDR2 is SASEGT. V was shortened by 0 bases and J by 4 bases, with 18 bases between the two germline ends. This chain's CDR3 is CASSEATRARRTTEAFF. The CDR3 bases that were read are TGTGCCAGCAGTGAAGCTACGCGGGCCCGAAGAACCACTGAA.